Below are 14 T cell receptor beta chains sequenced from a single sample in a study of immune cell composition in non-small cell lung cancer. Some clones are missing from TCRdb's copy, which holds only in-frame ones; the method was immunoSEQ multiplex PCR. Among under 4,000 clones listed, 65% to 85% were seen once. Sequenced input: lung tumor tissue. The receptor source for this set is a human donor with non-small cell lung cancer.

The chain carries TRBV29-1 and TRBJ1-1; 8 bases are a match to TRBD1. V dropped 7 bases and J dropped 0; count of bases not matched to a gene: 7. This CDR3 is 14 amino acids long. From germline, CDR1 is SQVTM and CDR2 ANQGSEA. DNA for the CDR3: TGCAGCGGGACCGGGACAGGTATGAACACTGAAGCTTTCTTT. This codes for CSGTGTGMNTEAFF.

CDR3 sequence: CASSPSTGTGGQPQHF. CDR3 nucleotide sequence: TGTGCCAGCAGCCCATCCACCGGGACAGGGGGACAGCCCCAGCATTTT. The V gene is TRBV11-2, the J gene TRBJ1-5; 11 bases are shared with TRBD1. Losses at the gene ends were 5 bases for V and 7 bases for J; bases not matched to a gene: 10. CDR1 is SGHAT and CDR2 is FQNNGV in the germline V gene. CDR3 length: 16 residues. Full variable domain (remainder filled in from reference TRBV11-2 and TRBJ1-5): EAGVAQSPRYKIIEKRQSVAFWCNPISGHATLYWYQQILGQGPKLLIQFQNNGVVDDSQLPKDRFSAERLKGVDSTLKIQPAKLEDSAVYLCASSPSTGTGGQPQHFGDGTRLSIL.

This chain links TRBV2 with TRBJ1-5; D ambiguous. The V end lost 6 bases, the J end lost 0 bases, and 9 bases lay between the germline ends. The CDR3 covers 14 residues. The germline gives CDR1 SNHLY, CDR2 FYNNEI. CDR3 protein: CASSSDNSNQPQHF. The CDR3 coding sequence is TGTGCCAGCAGCTCAGATAATAGCAATCAGCCCCAGCATTTT.

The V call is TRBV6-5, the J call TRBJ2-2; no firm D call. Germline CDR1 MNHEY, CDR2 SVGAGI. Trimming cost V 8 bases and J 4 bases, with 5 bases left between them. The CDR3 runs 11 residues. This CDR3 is CASGRTGELFF. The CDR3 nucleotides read TGTGCCAGCGGGCGCACCGGGGAGCTGTTTTTT.

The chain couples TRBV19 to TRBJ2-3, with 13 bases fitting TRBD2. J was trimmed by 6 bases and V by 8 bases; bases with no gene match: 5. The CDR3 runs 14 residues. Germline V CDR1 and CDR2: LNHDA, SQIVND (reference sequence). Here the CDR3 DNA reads TGTGCCAGTCGGACTAGCGGGAGTCTGGATACGCAGTATTTT. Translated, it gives CASRTSGSLDTQYF.

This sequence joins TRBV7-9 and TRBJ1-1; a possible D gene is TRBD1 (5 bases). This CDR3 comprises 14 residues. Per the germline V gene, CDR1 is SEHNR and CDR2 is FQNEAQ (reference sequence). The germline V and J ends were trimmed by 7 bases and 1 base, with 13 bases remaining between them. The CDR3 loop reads CASTLTVGNTEAFF. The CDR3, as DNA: TGTGCCAGCACCCTGACAGTCGGGAACACTGAAGCTTTCTTT.

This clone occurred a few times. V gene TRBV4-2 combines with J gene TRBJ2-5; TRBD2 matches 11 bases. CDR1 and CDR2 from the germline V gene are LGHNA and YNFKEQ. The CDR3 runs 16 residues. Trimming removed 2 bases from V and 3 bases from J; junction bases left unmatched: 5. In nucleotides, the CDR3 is TGTGCCAGCAGCCAAAAGCCGGGACTAGCGGAAGAGACCCAGTACTTC. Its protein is CASSQKPGLAEETQYF.

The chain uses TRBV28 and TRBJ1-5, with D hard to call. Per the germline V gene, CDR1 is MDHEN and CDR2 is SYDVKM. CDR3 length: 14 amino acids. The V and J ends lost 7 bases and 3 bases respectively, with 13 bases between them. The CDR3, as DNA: TGTGCCAGCACCCGGGTCCGCTACAATCAGCCCCAGCATTTT. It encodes CASTRVRYNQPQHF.

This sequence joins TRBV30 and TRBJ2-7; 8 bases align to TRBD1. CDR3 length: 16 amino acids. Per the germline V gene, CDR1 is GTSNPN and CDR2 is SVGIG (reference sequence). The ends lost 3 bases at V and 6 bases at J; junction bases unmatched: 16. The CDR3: CAWSSWDRRFGVEQYF. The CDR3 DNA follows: TGTGCCTGGAGCTCTTGGGACAGGCGGTTTGGCGTCGAGCAGTACTTC.

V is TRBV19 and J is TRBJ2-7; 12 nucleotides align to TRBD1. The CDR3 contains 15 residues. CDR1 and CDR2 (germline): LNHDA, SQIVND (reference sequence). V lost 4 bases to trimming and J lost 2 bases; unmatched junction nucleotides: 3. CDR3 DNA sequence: TGTGCCAGTAGTAGCCGGGACAGGGGGCCCTACGAGCAGTACTTC. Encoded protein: CASSSRDRGPYEQYF.

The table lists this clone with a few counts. The CDR3 loop is CASSLAKAGVDQETQYF. The DNA of the CDR3 is TGTGCCAGCAGCTTAGCGAAGGCAGGGGTAGACCAAGAGACCCAGTACTTC. The V gene is TRBV7-8, the J gene TRBJ2-5, with D perhaps matching TRBD1 (6 bases). Germline lookup yields CDR1 SGHVS and CDR2 FQNEAQ. The CDR3 runs 17 residues. V lost 0 bases, J lost 0 bases, and 14 bases lay in between.

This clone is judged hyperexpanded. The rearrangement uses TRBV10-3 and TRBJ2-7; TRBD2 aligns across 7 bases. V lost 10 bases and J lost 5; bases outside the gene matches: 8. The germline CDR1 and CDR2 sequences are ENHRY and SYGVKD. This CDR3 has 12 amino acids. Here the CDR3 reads CATEGGSDEQYF. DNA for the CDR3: TGTGCCACCGAGGGAGGGTCCGACGAGCAGTACTTC.

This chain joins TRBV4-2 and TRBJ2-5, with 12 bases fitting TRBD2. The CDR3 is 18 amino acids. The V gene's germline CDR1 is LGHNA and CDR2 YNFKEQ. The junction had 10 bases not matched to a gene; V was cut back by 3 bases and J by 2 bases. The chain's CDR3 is CASSQELAGGPSQETQYF. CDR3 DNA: TGTGCCAGCAGCCAGGAACTAGCGGGAGGACCCTCTCAAGAGACCCAGTACTTC.

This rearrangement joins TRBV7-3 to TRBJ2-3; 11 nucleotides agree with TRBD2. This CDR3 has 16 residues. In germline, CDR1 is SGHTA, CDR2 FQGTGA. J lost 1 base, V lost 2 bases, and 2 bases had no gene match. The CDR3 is CASSLGLAGGTDTQYF. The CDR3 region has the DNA TGTGCCAGCAGCTTAGGACTAGCGGGCGGCACAGATACGCAGTATTTT.